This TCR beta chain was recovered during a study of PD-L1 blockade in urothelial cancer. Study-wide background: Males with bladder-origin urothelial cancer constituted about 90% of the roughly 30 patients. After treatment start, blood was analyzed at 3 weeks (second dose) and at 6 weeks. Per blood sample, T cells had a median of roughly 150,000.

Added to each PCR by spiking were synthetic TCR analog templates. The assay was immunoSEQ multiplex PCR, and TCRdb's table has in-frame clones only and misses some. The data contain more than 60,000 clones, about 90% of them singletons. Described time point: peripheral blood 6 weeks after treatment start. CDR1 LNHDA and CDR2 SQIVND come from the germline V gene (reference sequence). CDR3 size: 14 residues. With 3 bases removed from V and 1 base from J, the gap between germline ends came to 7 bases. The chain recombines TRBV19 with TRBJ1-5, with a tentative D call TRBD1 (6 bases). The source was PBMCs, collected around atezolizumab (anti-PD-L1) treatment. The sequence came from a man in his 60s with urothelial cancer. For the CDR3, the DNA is TGTGCCAGTAGTATGCAGGGGAGCAATCAGCCCCAGCATTTT. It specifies CASSMQGSNQPQHF.